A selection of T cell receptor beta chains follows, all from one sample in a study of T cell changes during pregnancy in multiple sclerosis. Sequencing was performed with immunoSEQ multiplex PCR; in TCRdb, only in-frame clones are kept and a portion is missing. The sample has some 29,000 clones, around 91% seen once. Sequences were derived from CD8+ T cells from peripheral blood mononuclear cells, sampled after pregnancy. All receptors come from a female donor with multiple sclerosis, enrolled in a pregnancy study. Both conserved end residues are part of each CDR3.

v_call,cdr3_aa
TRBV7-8,CASSKLAGGYNEQFF
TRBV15,CATSRDRTGVWETQYF
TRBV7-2,CASSLAAHSGRPGEQYF
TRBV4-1,CASSQPLSGTSGTYNTDTQYF
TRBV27,CASSPEAGRADTQYF
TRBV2,CASSEGTFSTDTQYF
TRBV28,CASSFESTDTQYF
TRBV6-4,CASSDNLSGAGEQFF
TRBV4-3,CASSRGLAGVYEQYF
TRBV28,CASSVVRESNEQFF
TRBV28,CASRPLTLAGATDTQYF
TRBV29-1,CSVETGAGELFF
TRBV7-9,CASSINTGTLYNEQFF
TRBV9,CASSSGAGPPGDQYF
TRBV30,CAWSVIRGQGDEKLFF
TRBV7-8,CASSQDWGGDSDGELFF
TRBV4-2,CASSPKGTSGSDEQFF
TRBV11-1,CASSLGTSGSTDTQYF
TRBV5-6,CASSGLGTDTQYF
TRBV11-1,CASRGTSGPYNEQFF
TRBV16,CASSRATGNTEAFF